This TCR beta chain was retrieved from a study of identical twins. This CDR3 is 13 amino acids long. J gave up 7 bases and V 4 bases, and 7 bases lay outside the gene matches. CDR1 is LNHNV and CDR2 is YYDKDF in the germline V gene (reference sequence). Broader study findings: Models came in too low on out-of-frame TCR alpha sharing in monozygotic twins. Excess low generation probability was seen in twin-shared out-of-frame alpha sequences.

MiXCR, applied by TCRdb to the 5' RACE reads, yields one record per CDR3 protein. The sample has about 340,000 distinct CDR3 sequences; 9% to 15% are singletons. This clonotype was observed a handful of times. The antigen is unknown. These data were also reused for a study on yellow fever vaccine responses in identical twins.

The TCR sequence derives from a woman aged 18-30 years in good health. The gene calls are TRBV15 and TRBJ2-7, with 7 bases lining up with TRBD1. Sequencing was performed on CD8+ T cells sorted from blood. DNA of the CDR3: TGTGCCACCAGCAAAGGGATACAGGGGGAGCAGTACGTC. Translating it yields CATSKGIQGEQYV.